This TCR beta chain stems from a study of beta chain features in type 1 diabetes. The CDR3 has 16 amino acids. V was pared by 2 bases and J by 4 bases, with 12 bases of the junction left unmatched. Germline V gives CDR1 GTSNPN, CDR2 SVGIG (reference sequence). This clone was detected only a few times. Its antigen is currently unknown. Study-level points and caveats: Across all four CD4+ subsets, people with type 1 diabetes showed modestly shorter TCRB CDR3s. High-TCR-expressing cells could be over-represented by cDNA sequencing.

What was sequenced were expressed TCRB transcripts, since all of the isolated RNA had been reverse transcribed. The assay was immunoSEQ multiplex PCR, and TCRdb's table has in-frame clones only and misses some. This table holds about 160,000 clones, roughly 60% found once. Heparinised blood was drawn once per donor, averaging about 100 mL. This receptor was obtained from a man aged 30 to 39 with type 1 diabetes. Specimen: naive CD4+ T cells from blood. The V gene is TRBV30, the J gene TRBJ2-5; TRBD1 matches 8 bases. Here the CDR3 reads CAWSPNVRTGLETQYF. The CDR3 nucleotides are TGTGCCTGGAGTCCCAACGTCCGGACAGGGTTAGAGACCCAGTACTTC.